Sequencing of this T cell receptor (beta chain) was carried out in a study of T-cell reconstitution after alpha-beta-depleted transplantation in children. General study findings and limits: T-cell counts and diversity were attributed mostly to newly produced T cells one year after transplant. Two months or so post-transplant, alpha-beta T cells reportedly derived from several hundred expanded graft clones. There were some patients whose high TCRbeta diversity at day 60 came from surviving recipient T cells and thymic progenitors.

During its preparation, the TCRbeta library received unique molecular identifiers. TCRdb re-analysed the PCR reads in MiXCR, keeping a single row per CDR3 protein. This table has some 450,000 distinct CDR3 sequences, 43% appearing once. This clonotype was counted a single time. The antigen is undetermined. Material: PBMCs, obtained before TCRalphabeta/CD19-depleted stem cell transplant. This sequence originates from a girl aged 2-10 years with aplastic anemia, due to receive a stem cell transplant.

CDR3 nucleotide sequence: TGCGCCAGCAGCCGGGACAGGACAGATACGCAGTATTTT. Translation: CASSRDRTDTQYF. The chain couples TRBV5-1 to TRBJ2-3, with 8 positions matching TRBD1. The V gene end was trimmed by 4 bases and the J gene end by 3 bases; junction bases not matched to a gene: 1. The CDR3 totals 13 residues. Per germline, CDR1 SGHRS and CDR2 YFSETQ.